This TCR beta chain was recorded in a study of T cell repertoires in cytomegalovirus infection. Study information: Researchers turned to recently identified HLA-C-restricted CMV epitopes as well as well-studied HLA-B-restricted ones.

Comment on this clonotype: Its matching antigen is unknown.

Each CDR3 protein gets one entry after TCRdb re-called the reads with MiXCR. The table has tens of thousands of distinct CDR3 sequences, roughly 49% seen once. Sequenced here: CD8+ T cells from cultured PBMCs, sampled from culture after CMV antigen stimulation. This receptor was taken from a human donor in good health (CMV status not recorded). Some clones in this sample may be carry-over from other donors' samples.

The CDR3 bases are TGTGCCAGCAGTCTCTGGGGAGTGGGGAACACTGAAGCTTTCTTT. Translating it yields CASSLWGVGNTEAFF. The chain employs TRBV2 and TRBJ1-1; D remains ambiguous. Germline V CDR1 and CDR2: SNHLY, FYNNEI. The V and J ends lost 5 bases and 1 base respectively, with 14 bases between them. This CDR3 has 15 residues.